These 5 T cell receptor beta chains originate from one sample sequenced in a study of blood T cell repertoires in COVID-19 (dated by TCRdb to about 2020). The library was prepared using the immunoSEQ multiplex PCR assay. TCRdb provides this immuneACCESS table in a form limited to in-frame rearrangements. Some clones are lacking; in checked studies, under half of them reflect an unresolved V gene, and why the rest are absent is not known. This sample comprises 80,000 or so clones, about 88% of them detected only once. Approximately 11% of the sample is taken by the ten largest. The sequencing input was peripheral blood. These receptors were collected from a man in his 60s with COVID-19, enrolled during active disease.

V gene TRBV15 combines with J gene TRBJ2-1, with 10 bases matching TRBD2. The junction had 6 bases not matched to a gene; V was cut back by 4 bases and J by 6 bases. CDR3 length: 15 amino acids. The germline V gene encodes CDR1 LNHNV and CDR2 YYDKDF (reference sequence). CDR3 DNA sequence: TGTGCCACCAGCAACATAGGACTAGCGGTCAATGAGCAGTTCTTC. Protein sequence: CATSNIGLAVNEQFF.

The chain has TRBV5-6 and TRBJ2-5; D perhaps matches TRBD2 (6 bases). V was pared by 1 base and J by 5 bases, with 12 bases between. The CDR3 consists of 14 residues. Germline loops: CDR1 SGHDT, CDR2 YYEEEE. The CDR3 sequence is CASSLITSPETQYF. The DNA of the CDR3 is TGTGCCAGCAGCTTGATTACTAGCCCCGAGACCCAGTACTTC.

V usage is TRBV7-3 and J usage is TRBJ2-2; 7 positions agree with TRBD1. Losses at the gene ends were 5 bases for V and 6 bases for J; bases not matched to a gene: 6. The germline V gene has CDR1 SGHTA and CDR2 FQGTGA. The CDR3 runs 14 residues. CDR3 DNA sequence: TGTGCCAGCAGCCAAGGGGGCGGGTCCGGGGAGCTGTTTTTT. Translation: CASSQGGGSGELFF. The variable domain in full, with the rest retrieved from reference TRBV7-3 and TRBJ2-2, is GAGVSQTPSNKVTEKGKYVELRCDPISGHTALYWYRQSLGQGPEFLIYFQGTGAADDSGLPNDRFFAVRPEGSVSTLKIQRTERGDSAVYLCASSQGGGSGELFFGEGSRLTVL.

This rearrangement joins TRBV6-5 to TRBJ1-1; D gene ambiguous. Deletions cut 3 bases from V and 2 bases from J, with 7 bases between. The CDR3 has 13 amino acids. Per the germline V gene, CDR1 is MNHEY and CDR2 is SVGAGI. DNA of the CDR3: TGTGCCAGCAGTTATTCCATTAACACTGAAGCTTTCTTT. Translation gives CASSYSINTEAFF.

The CDR3 coding sequence is TGCGCCAGCAGAAAGACAGAAACTAATGAAAAACTGTTTTTT. Translating it yields CASRKTETNEKLFF. The chain joins TRBV10-2 to TRBJ1-4; a weak D match, TRBD1 (5 bases). V was shortened by 6 bases and J by 1 base, with 9 bases between the two germline ends. CDR1 WSHSY and CDR2 SAAADI come from the germline V gene. The CDR3 loop spans 14 amino acids.